The source of this T cell receptor beta chain is a study of cytomegalovirus exposure and HLA in healthy donors. PCR was performed using 60 Vbeta and 13 Jbeta primers. TCRdb's table, derived via immunoSEQ multiplex PCR, lists solely in-frame clones and lacks some. The table lists about 140,000 clones, 75% of them singletons. This CDR3 has 15 residues. V was clipped by 3 bases and J by 4 bases; unmatched bases: 5. Germline V gene sequence: CDR1 LGHNA, CDR2 YSLEER. Study-wide points: Association with HLA alleles at 0.05 false discovery rate was found for around 17,000 TCR beta sequences in a later analysis. When analyzed later, a missense DCLRE1C variant was found to be linked to TCR beta V- and J-gene trimming.

Worth noting for this clone: Its matching antigen is unknown.

The TCR originated in a man in his forties in good health and CMV-seronegative. What was sequenced was PBMCs. The V call is TRBV4-3, the J call TRBJ2-1; 8 bases align to TRBD2. The CDR3 here is CASSHFGGAYNEQFF. The DNA of the CDR3 is TGCGCCAGCAGCCACTTCGGGGGGGCGTACAATGAGCAGTTCTTC.